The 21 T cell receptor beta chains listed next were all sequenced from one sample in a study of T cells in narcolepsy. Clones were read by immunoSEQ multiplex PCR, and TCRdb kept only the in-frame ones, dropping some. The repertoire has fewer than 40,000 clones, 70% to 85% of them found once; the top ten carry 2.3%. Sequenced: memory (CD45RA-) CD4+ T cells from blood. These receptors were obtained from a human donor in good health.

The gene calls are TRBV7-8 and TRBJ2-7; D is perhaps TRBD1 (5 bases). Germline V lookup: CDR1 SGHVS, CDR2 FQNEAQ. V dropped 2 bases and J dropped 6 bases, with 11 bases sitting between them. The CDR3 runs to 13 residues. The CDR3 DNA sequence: TGTGCCAGCAGCTTATGGCAGGGAAGCGAGCAGTACTTC. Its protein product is CASSLWQGSEQYF.

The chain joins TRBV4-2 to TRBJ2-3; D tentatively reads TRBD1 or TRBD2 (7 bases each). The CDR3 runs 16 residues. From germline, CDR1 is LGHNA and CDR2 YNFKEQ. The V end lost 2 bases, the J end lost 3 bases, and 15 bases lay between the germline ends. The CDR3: CASSQSGDSGTDTQYF. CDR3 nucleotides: TGTGCCAGCAGCCAAAGCGGGGACAGCGGGACAGATACGCAGTATTTT.

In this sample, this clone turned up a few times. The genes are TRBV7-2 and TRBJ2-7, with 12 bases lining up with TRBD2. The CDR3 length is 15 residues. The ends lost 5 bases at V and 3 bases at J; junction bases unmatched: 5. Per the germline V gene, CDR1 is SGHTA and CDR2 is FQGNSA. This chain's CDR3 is CASSRTSGELYEQYF. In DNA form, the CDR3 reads TGTGCCAGCAGCCGGACTAGCGGGGAACTCTACGAGCAGTACTTC. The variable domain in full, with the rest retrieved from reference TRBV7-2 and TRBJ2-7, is GAGVSQSPSNKVTEKGKDVELRCDPISGHTALYWYRQSLGQGLEFLIYFQGNSAPDKSGLPSDRFSAERTGGSVSTLTIQRTQQEDSAVYLCASSRTSGELYEQYFGPGTRLTVT.

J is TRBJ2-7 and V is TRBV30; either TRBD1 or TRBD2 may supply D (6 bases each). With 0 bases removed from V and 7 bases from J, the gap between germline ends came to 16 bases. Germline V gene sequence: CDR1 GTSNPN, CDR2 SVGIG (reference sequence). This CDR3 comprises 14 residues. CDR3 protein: CAWSVRGGRGEQYF. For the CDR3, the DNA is TGTGCCTGGAGTGTACGAGGGGGGCGTGGGGAGCAGTACTTC.

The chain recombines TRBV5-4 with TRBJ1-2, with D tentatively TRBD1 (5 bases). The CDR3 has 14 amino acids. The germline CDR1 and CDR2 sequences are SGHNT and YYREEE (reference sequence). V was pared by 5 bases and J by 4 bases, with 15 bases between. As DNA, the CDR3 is TGTGCCAGCAGGCCCGGGGCAGAAACCTATGGCTACACCTTC. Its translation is CASRPGAETYGYTF.

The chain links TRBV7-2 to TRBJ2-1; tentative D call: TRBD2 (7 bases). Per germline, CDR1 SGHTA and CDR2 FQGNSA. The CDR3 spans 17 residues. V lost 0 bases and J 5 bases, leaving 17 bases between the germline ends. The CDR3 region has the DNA TGTGCCAGCAGCTTAGCGCTAACAGGGAGGGATGACAATGAGCAGTTCTTC. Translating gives CASSLALTGRDDNEQFF.

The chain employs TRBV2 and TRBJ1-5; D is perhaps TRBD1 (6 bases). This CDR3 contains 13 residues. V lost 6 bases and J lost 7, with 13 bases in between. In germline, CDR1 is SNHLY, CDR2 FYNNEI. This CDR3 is CASSPGEGQPQHF. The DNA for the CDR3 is TGTGCCAGCAGCCCAGGGGAAGGACAGCCCCAGCATTTT. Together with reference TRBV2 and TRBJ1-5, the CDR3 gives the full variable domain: EPEVTQTPSHQVTQMGQEVILRCVPISNHLYFYWYRQILGQKVEFLVSFYNNEISEKSEIFDDQFSVERPDGSNFTLKIRSTKLEDSAMYFCASSPGEGQPQHFGDGTRLSIL.

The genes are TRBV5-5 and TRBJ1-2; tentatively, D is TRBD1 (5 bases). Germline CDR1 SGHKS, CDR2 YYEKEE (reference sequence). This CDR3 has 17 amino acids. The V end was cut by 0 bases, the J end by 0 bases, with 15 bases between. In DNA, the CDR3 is TGTGCCAGCAGCTTGGCGCCAGTTCAAGGGGCTAACTATGGCTACACCTTC. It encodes CASSLAPVQGANYGYTF.

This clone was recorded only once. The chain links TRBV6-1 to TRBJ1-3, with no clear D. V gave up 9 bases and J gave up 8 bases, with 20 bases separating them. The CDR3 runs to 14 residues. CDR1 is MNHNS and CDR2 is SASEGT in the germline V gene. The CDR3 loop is CASGDLTFRHTIYF. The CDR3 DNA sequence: TGTGCCAGTGGGGATCTAACATTCAGACACACCATATATTTT.

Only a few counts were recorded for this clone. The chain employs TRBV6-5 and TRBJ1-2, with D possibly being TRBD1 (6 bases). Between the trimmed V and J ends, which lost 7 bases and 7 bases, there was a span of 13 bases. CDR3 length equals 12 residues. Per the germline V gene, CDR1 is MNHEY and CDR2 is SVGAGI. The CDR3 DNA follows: TGTGCCAGCACCAACAGGGTACGTGGCTACACCTTC. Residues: CASTNRVRGYTF.

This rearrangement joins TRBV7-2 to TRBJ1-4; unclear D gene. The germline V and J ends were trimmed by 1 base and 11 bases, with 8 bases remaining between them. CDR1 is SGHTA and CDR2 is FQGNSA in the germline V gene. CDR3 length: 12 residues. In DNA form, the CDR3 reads TGTGCCAGCAGCTTAGAAAGGGCCAAACTGTTTTTT. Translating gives CASSLERAKLFF.

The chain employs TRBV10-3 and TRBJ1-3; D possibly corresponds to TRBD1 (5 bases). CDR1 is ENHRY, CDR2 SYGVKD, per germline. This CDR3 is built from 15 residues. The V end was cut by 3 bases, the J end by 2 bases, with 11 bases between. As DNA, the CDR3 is TGTGCCATCAGTGAAGGGACCGACCCTGGAAACACCATATATTTT. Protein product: CAISEGTDPGNTIYF.

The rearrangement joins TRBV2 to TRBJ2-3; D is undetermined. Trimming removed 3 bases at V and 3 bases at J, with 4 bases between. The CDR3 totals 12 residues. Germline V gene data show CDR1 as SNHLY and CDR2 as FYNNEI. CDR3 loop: CASSEVTDTQYF. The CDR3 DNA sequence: TGTGCCAGCAGTGAGGTGACAGATACGCAGTATTTT.

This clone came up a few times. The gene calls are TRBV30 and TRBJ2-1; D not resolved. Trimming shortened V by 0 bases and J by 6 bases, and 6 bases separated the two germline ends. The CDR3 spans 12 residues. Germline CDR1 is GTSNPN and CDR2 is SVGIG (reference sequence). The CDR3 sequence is CAWSVKGNEQFF. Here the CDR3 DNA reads TGTGCCTGGAGTGTGAAAGGCAATGAGCAGTTCTTC.

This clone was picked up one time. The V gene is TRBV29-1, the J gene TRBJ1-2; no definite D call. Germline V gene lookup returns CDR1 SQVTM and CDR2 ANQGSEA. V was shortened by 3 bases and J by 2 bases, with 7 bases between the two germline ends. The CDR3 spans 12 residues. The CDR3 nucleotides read TGCAGCGTTGAGTCCGGGAACTATGGCTACACCTTC. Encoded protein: CSVESGNYGYTF.

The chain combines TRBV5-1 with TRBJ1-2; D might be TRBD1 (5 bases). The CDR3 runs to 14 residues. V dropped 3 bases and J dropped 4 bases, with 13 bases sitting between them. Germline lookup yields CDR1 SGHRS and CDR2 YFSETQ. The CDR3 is CASSSGQAGYGYTF. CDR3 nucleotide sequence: TGCGCCAGCAGCTCGGGGCAGGCTGGCTATGGCTACACCTTC. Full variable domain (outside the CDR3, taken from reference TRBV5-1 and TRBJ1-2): KAGVTQTPRYLIKTRGQQVTLSCSPISGHRSVSWYQQTPGQGLQFLFEYFSETQRNKGNFPGRFSGRQFSNSRSEMNVSTLELGDSALYLCASSSGQAGYGYTFGSGTRLTVV.

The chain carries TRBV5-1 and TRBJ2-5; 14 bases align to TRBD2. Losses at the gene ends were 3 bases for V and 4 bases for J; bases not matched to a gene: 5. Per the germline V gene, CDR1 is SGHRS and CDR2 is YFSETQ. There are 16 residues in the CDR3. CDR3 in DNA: TGCGCCAGCAGCTCGACTAGCGGGAGGGGGTTAGAGACCCAGTACTTC. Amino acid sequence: CASSSTSGRGLETQYF.

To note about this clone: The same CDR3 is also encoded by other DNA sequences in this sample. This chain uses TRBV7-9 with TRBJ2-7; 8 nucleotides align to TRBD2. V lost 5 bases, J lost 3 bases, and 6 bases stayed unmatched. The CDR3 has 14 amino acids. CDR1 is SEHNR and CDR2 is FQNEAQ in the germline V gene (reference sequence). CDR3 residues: CASSPAGGGYEQYF. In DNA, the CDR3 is TGTGCCAGCAGCCCCGCGGGGGGTGGCTACGAGCAGTACTTC.

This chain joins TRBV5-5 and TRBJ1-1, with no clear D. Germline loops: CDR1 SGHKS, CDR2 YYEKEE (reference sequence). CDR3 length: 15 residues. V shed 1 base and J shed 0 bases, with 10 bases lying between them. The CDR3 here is CASSLLGDMNTEAFF. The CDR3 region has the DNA TGTGCCAGCAGCTTGCTGGGAGACATGAACACTGAAGCTTTCTTT.

The CDR3, as DNA: TGTGCCAGCAGTGAGTCACGGACAGTTGATGGCTACACCTTC. This translates into CASSESRTVDGYTF. The chain combines TRBV25-1 with TRBJ1-2, with a weak D call TRBD1 (6 bases). V was cut by 3 bases and J by 6 bases, with 14 bases left in between. Germline-derived CDR1 and CDR2 are MGHDK and SYGVNS. CDR3 length: 14 amino acids.

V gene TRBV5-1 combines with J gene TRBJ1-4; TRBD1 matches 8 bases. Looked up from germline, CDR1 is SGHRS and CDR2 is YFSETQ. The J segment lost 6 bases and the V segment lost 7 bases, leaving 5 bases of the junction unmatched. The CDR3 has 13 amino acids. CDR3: CASRGQGDEKLFF. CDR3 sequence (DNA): TGCGCCAGCCGCGGACAGGGAGATGAAAAACTGTTTTTT.